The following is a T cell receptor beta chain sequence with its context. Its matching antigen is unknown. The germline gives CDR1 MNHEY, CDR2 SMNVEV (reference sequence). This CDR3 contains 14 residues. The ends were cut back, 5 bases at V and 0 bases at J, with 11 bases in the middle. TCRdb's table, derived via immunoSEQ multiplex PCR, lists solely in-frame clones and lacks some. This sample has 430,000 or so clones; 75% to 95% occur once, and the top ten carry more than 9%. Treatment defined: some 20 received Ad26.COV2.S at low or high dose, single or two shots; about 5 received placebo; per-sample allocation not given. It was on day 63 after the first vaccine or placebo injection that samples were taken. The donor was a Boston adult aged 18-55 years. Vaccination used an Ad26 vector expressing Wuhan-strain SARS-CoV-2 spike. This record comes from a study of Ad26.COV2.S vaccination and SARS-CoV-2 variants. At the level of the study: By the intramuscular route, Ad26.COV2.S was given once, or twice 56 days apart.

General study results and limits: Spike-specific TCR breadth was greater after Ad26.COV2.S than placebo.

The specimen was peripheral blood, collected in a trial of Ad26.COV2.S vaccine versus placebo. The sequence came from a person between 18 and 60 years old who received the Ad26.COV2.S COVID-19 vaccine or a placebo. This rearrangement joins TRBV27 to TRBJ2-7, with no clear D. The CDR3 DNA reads TGTGCCAGCAGTCTGGATTTCTTCTCCTACGAGCAGTACTTC. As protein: CASSLDFFSYEQYF.